The 17 T cell receptor beta chains below all came from one sample that was sequenced in a study of OX40 agonist ivuxolimab in advanced cancers. The assay was immunoSEQ multiplex PCR, and TCRdb's table has in-frame clones only and misses some. This table holds 90,000 to 95,000 clones, 84% found once. Sequencing used CD4+ or CD8+ T cells sorted from blood, obtained in a trial of the OX40 agonist ivuxolimab. These receptors came from an adult with an advanced solid tumor such as melanoma, head and neck, liver or kidney cancer.

The CDR3 is CASSPYEQYF. CDR3 DNA: TGTGCCAGCAGCCCATACGAGCAGTACTTC. V and J are TRBV7-2 and TRBJ2-7; D is uncertain. Trimming took 5 bases from V and 4 from J, leaving 3 bases between them. The CDR3 runs 10 residues. Germline loops: CDR1 SGHTA, CDR2 FQGNSA.

This chain joins TRBV27 and TRBJ2-2; TRBD1 matches at 7 bases. This CDR3 contains 15 residues. V shed 5 bases, J shed 0 bases, and the junction held 3 bases outside the gene matches. Looked up from germline, CDR1 is MNHEY and CDR2 is SMNVEV (reference sequence). The CDR3 sequence is CASSRDRTNTGELFF. The CDR3, as DNA: TGTGCCAGCAGTCGGGACAGAACGAACACCGGGGAGCTGTTTTTT.

The rearrangement joins TRBV9 to TRBJ2-5; no firm D call. The germline gives CDR1 SGDLS, CDR2 YYNGEE. The CDR3 has 15 amino acids. V gave up 0 bases and J gave up 5 bases, with 14 bases separating them. Written as DNA, the CDR3 is TGTGCCAGCAGCGTAGGAGTAGTTTTGGGGGAGACCCAGTACTTC. Residues: CASSVGVVLGETQYF.

In its sample, this clone was seen a few times. The CDR3 coding sequence is TGTGCCAGCAGTTTATGGCGGACTAGCAATCAGCCCCAGCATTTT. Protein: CASSLWRTSNQPQHF. V usage is TRBV28 and J usage is TRBJ1-5; D remains unclear. The CDR3 totals 15 residues. Trimming took off 0 bases at V and 0 bases at J, with 6 bases between the two ends. Germline CDR1 reads MDHEN; CDR2 reads SYDVKM.

The chain recombines TRBV9 with TRBJ1-2; 7 bases map to TRBD1. Germline CDR1 reads SGDLS; CDR2 reads YYNGEE. CDR3 length: 15 residues. After removal of 0 bases from V and 4 bases from J, the junction contained 6 bases not matched to a gene. The CDR3 coding sequence is TGTGCCAGCAGCGTAGATCAGGGGGAGCCCTATGGCTACACCTTC. As protein: CASSVDQGEPYGYTF.

In its sample, this clone was seen a few times. The V gene is TRBV5-6, the J gene TRBJ1-6; 7 positions agree with TRBD1. V lost 6 bases to trimming and J lost 7 bases; unmatched junction nucleotides: 13. There are 16 residues in the CDR3. Germline CDR1 SGHDT, CDR2 YYEEEE. The CDR3 sequence is CASKGGSGQYNSPLHF. DNA for the CDR3: TGTGCCAGCAAGGGGGGCTCGGGACAGTACAATTCACCCCTCCACTTT.

The gene calls are TRBV27 and TRBJ2-3; the match to TRBD1 covers 9 bases. The V gene's germline CDR1 is MNHEY and CDR2 SMNVEV (reference sequence). CDR3 size: 15 residues. The V gene end was trimmed by 5 bases and the J gene end by 4 bases; junction bases not matched to a gene: 7. CDR3 nucleotides: TGTGCCAGCAGTAACAGGGGGCTTCAAGCAGATACGCAGTATTTT. Its translation: CASSNRGLQADTQYF.

This chain connects TRBV10-3 to TRBJ2-2; 10 nucleotides align to TRBD2. The CDR3 sequence is 16 residues long. Trimming cost V 8 bases and J 2 bases; bases outside gene matches: 8. CDR1 and CDR2 (germline): ENHRY, SYGVKD. Here the CDR3 DNA reads TGTGCCATCGAAGCTAGCGGGAGCCGTAACACCGGGGAGCTGTTTTTT. This gives the protein CAIEASGSRNTGELFF.

This sequence joins TRBV6-6 and TRBJ2-5, with TRBD1 matching 8 bases. This CDR3 is 16 amino acids long. Germline CDR1 and CDR2: MNHNY and SVGAGI (reference sequence). V lost 5 bases and J lost 3; bases outside the gene matches: 11. The CDR3 DNA follows: TGTGCCAGCAGTCCCAGGACAGGGTCTAGGGAAGAGACCCAGTACTTC. Its translation is CASSPRTGSREETQYF.

The chain has TRBV7-9 and TRBJ2-3; 10 nucleotides align to TRBD2. Trimming cost V 1 base and J 4 bases; bases outside gene matches: 5. The CDR3 consists of 16 residues. Germline V gene sequence: CDR1 SEHNR, CDR2 FQNEAQ (reference sequence). CDR3 sequence reads: CASSLVLAGAADTQYF. Written as DNA, the CDR3 is TGTGCCAGCAGCTTAGTCCTAGCGGGGGCAGCAGATACGCAGTATTTT.

The J gene is TRBJ2-1, the V gene TRBV11-2, with D possibly being TRBD2 (6 bases). This CDR3 has 16 residues. Trimming took off 1 base at V and 8 bases at J, with 18 bases between the two ends. Germline loops: CDR1 SGHAT, CDR2 FQNNGV. CDR3 sequence: CASSLAVGVGEDEQFF. Here the CDR3 DNA reads TGTGCCAGCAGCTTAGCAGTCGGTGTGGGGGAGGATGAGCAGTTCTTC.

This sequence joins TRBV28 and TRBJ1-2; D gene unclear. The CDR3 spans 14 residues. V was trimmed by 3 bases and J by 3 bases, leaving 11 bases between them. CDR1 is MDHEN and CDR2 is SYDVKM in the germline V gene. CDR3 DNA: TGTGCCAGCAGTTTCGGACGGGTGGACTATGGCTACACCTTC. Translated: CASSFGRVDYGYTF.

This clone occurred a few times. This chain joins TRBV4-3 and TRBJ1-6; D uncertain. The CDR3 covers 14 residues. The germline CDR1 and CDR2 sequences are LGHNA and YSLEER. Trimming removed 1 base from V and 8 bases from J, with 9 bases in between. This chain's CDR3 is CASSQVVGYSPLHF. CDR3 coding DNA: TGCGCCAGCAGCCAAGTTGTCGGTTATTCACCCCTCCACTTT.

The V call is TRBV5-4, the J call TRBJ2-3; D is tentatively TRBD1 or TRBD2 (5 bases each). The CDR3 contains 13 residues. Germline-derived CDR1 and CDR2 are SGHNT and YYREEE (reference sequence). Trimming took 4 bases from V and 0 from J, leaving 6 bases between them. CDR3 sequence reads: CASSRDSTDTQYF. CDR3 bases: TGTGCCAGCAGCCGGGACAGCACAGATACGCAGTATTTT.

Of note for this clone: This same CDR3 is encoded by further DNA sequences in the sample. V gene TRBV4-2 combines with J gene TRBJ2-4; 7 positions agree with TRBD2. Germline V lookup: CDR1 LGHNA, CDR2 YNFKEQ. Losses at the gene ends were 3 bases for V and 3 bases for J; bases not matched to a gene: 5. The CDR3 runs 15 residues. CDR3 coding DNA: TGTGCCAGCAGCCAGGAGAGCGGGGTCAAAAACATTCAGTACTTC. Translated, it gives CASSQESGVKNIQYF.

CDR3 region: CASSLAGGNTEAFF. The CDR3 nucleotides read TGCGCCAGCAGCTTGGCCGGGGGCAACACTGAAGCTTTCTTT. This chain connects TRBV5-1 to TRBJ1-1, with D possibly being TRBD1 (6 bases). Germline CDR1 and CDR2: SGHRS and YFSETQ. The CDR3 is 14 residues long. V was cut by 0 bases and J by 2 bases, with 8 bases left in between. Full variable domain (remainder filled in from reference TRBV5-1 and TRBJ1-1): KAGVTQTPRYLIKTRGQQVTLSCSPISGHRSVSWYQQTPGQGLQFLFEYFSETQRNKGNFPGRFSGRQFSNSRSEMNVSTLELGDSALYLCASSLAGGNTEAFFGQGTRLTVV.

The CDR3 nucleotides read TGTGCCAGCAGCTTCCGGGACAGGACTGATACGCAGTATTTT. Amino acid sequence: CASSFRDRTDTQYF. The chain links TRBV11-2 to TRBJ2-3, with TRBD1 matching over 8 bases. This CDR3 comprises 14 residues. The trim removed 3 bases at V and 6 bases at J, leaving 5 bases unmatched. Germline V gene sequence: CDR1 SGHAT, CDR2 FQNNGV.